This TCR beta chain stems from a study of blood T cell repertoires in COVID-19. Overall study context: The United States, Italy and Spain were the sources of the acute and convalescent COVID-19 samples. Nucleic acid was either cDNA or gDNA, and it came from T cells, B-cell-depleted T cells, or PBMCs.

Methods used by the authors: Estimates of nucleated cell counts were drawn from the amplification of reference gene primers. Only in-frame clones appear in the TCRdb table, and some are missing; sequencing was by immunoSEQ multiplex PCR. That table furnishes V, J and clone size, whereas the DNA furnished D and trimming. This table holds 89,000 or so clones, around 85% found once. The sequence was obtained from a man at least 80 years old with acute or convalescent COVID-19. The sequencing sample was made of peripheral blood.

The CDR3 DNA follows: TGTGCCAGCAGACCAGAAATCCAAGAGACCCAGTACTTC. This translates into CASRPEIQETQYF. J is TRBJ2-5 and V is TRBV5-4; no definite D call. V was pared by 5 bases and J by 1 base, with 9 bases between. The CDR3 runs to 13 residues. The germline V gene encodes CDR1 SGHNT and CDR2 YYREEE (reference sequence).